This T cell receptor (beta chain) was identified in a study of CD8 T cells in ankylosing spondylitis (dated by TCRdb to the late 2010s). Background for the entire study: The study profiled T cell receptor beta repertoires in healthy donors and ankylosing spondylitis patients to find disease-linked TCR variants. In total, the full study cohort was made up of 85 to 140 healthy donors and approximately 24 ankylosing spondylitis patients. Peripheral blood samples were taken, and synovial fluid was additionally collected from ankylosing spondylitis patients.

Broad study findings and their caveats: Some TCR beta motif variants had previously been reported in synovial fluid and blood of reactive arthritis patients, which suggested common disease-initiation mechanisms. In peripheral blood, the disease-linked clones were found at relatively low frequencies and had a CD8+ phenotype. A TCR beta motif of eight highly homologous amino acid variants appeared characteristic of blood from ankylosing spondylitis patients. According to the report, matched synovial fluid samples from ankylosing spondylitis patients were significantly enriched for the disease-linked clones.

The reads were generated on an Illumina HiSeq 2500. Quantitative 5'-RACE with molecular barcodes was used to prepare TCR beta libraries. In the source study's methods: Disease-linked TCR variants were identified with a new computational method built on a probabilistic model of VDJ rearrangement. TCRdb redid the processing of the public reads, applying fastp at Q25 and MiXCR, and retained in-frame beta chains. Rows are unified per CDR3 protein, each entry keeping the most common DNA and genes. The V and J calls were not made by the authors but by TCRdb's processing. The sample includes approximately 550,000 distinct CDR3 sequences, with about an eighth observed a single time. The ten top clones hold 6.8% of the sample. A remark on this clonotype: Its antigen remains unidentified. No much larger clone exists at a distance of one base, and base qualities are not known.

CDR3 length: 15 amino acids, cysteine to valine. Only the CDR3 DNA stays, 45 bases, in frame from base 1. Material: blood, either unsorted or a sorted T cell fraction (not recorded which). Recombination connected TRBV21-1 to TRBJ2-7; the table names TRBD1, a call not compared with the DNA. TRBV21-1 is designated a pseudogene. This clonotype was sampled from a male donor with ankylosing spondylitis. The CDR3 has the sequence CASSKVARLIYEQYV. The DNA reads TGTGCCAGCAGCAAAGTGGCGCGACTGATCTACGAGCAGTACGTC.